The 31 T cell receptor beta chains given below trace back to one sample, sequenced in a study of response to subunit inactivated influenza vaccine (dated by TCRdb to 2017 to 2018). What this sample's time point label stands for: around 45 days after influenza vaccine administration. Library method: RT-PCR. The reads were generated on an Illumina HiSeq 2500. TCRdb handled the public reads itself, with Q25 trimming in fastp and clone calling in MiXCR, and kept productive beta chains. Records with the same CDR3 protein are collapsed into one entry carrying the most frequent genes and DNA. Across this sample there are 500,000 or so distinct CDR3 sequences, with 10% to 11% seen only once. More than 10% of the sample belongs to the ten largest clones. This material consisted of PBMCs from blood, taken roughly 46 days after vaccination. Receptors were obtained from a man aged 45-60 years who received an inactivated influenza vaccine. Donor details come from another sample of the same person, matched by shared clones.

The V call is TRBV7-2, the J call TRBJ2-2; D gene unclear. V lost 5 bases and J lost 1, with 11 bases in between. Germline CDR1 SGHTA, CDR2 FQGNSA. The CDR3 contains 15 residues. Here the CDR3 reads CASSKFGRNTGELFF. In DNA form, the CDR3 reads TGTGCCAGCAGCAAATTCGGCAGGAACACCGGGGAGCTGTTTTTT.

This clonotype turned up a few times. J is TRBJ2-5 and V is TRBV20-1; D uncertain. Per germline, CDR1 DFQATT and CDR2 SNEGSKA (reference sequence). V lost 0 bases to trimming and J lost 2 bases, with 1 base between them. This CDR3 is 11 amino acids long. The CDR3, as DNA: TGCAGTGCTAGAGATCAAGAGACCCAGTACTTC. This translates into CSARDQETQYF.

This clonotype occurred a few times. V is TRBV5-1 and J is TRBJ2-7, with TRBD2 identical over 7 bases. There are 16 residues in the CDR3. Trimming at V came to 0 bases and at J to 0 bases, leaving 6 bases not matched to a gene. Germline V gene sequence: CDR1 SGHRS, CDR2 YFSETQ. The CDR3 DNA is TGCGCCAGCAGCTTGGGGGCGGGAGAGAGCTCCTACGAGCAGTACTTC. Its translation: CASSLGAGESSYEQYF.

This clonotype was observed at least ten times. This chain joins TRBV7-2 and TRBJ1-1; no clear D gene. This CDR3 region has 15 residues. The ends were cut back, 3 bases at V and 2 bases at J, with 13 bases in the middle. CDR1 is SGHTA, CDR2 FQGNSA, per germline. The chain's CDR3 is CASSFWASQNTEAFF. CDR3 nucleotides: TGTGCCAGCAGCTTTTGGGCCAGCCAAAACACTGAAGCTTTCTTT.

The rearrangement links TRBV20-1 to TRBJ2-4; D uncertain. CDR3 length: 13 amino acids. V gave up 5 bases and J gave up 8 bases, with 16 bases separating them. Germline-derived CDR1 and CDR2 are DFQATT and SNEGSKA (reference sequence). The CDR3 nucleotides read TGCAGTGCTCAGGACCCCTTGAGAGACATTCAGTACTTC. Amino acid sequence: CSAQDPLRDIQYF.

This clonotype appeared a few times. DNA for the CDR3: TGCAGTGCTAGTTATCCGGGTCTCGAAGAGACCCAGTACTTC. Translated, it gives CSASYPGLEETQYF. This sequence joins TRBV20-1 and TRBJ2-5, with D hard to call. Trimming removed 3 bases from V and 3 bases from J, with 14 bases in between. Germline V CDR1 and CDR2: DFQATT, SNEGSKA (reference sequence). The CDR3 contains 14 residues.

V and J are TRBV2 and TRBJ1-4; D is ambiguous. The germline gives CDR1 SNHLY, CDR2 FYNNEI. The CDR3 sequence is 14 residues long. Trimming took off 4 bases at V and 6 bases at J, with 12 bases between the two ends. CDR3 sequence reads: CASSAMGRDEKLFF. As DNA, the CDR3 is TGTGCCAGCAGTGCCATGGGAAGGGATGAAAAACTGTTTTTT.

This clonotype was seen more than once but under ten times. V gene TRBV7-8 combines with J gene TRBJ2-2; 7 bases line up with TRBD1. This CDR3 comprises 16 residues. Germline V CDR1 and CDR2: SGHVS, FQNEAQ. J gave up 1 base and V 5 bases, and 7 bases lay outside the gene matches. CDR3 nucleotide sequence: TGTGCCAGCAGCATTTACAGGGGACGGAACACCGGGGAGCTGTTTTTT. Translating it yields CASSIYRGRNTGELFF.

CDR3 loop: CASSQVRTVYEQYF. As DNA, the CDR3 is TGCGCCAGCAGCCAAGTCAGGACTGTTTACGAGCAGTACTTC. This chain links TRBV4-3 with TRBJ2-7; a possible D gene is TRBD2 (5 bases). Germline V CDR1 and CDR2: LGHNA, YSLEER. V dropped 1 base and J dropped 4 bases, with 11 bases sitting between them. CDR3 length: 14 amino acids.

The rearrangement joins TRBV7-2 to TRBJ2-1; D possibly uses TRBD1 or TRBD2 (5 bases each). V shed 5 bases and J shed 8 bases, with 16 bases lying between them. Germline-derived CDR1 and CDR2 are SGHTA and FQGNSA. The CDR3 is made up of 14 amino acids. The CDR3 sequence: CASSGGLGTDEQFF. The CDR3 coding sequence is TGTGCCAGCAGCGGGGGTCTGGGCACGGATGAGCAGTTCTTC.

This clonotype was seen more than once but under ten times. DNA of the CDR3: TGTGCCATCAGTGAGTCGATTTTCGGGGCAACTAATGAAAAACTGTTTTTT. It codes for CAISESIFGATNEKLFF. This chain uses TRBV10-3 with TRBJ1-4; D gene ambiguous. Trimming left V 0 bases short and J 0 bases short, with 11 bases between. The CDR3 has 17 amino acids. Per germline, CDR1 ENHRY and CDR2 SYGVKD.

The V call is TRBV7-2, the J call TRBJ2-3; D ambiguous. CDR1 and CDR2 (germline): SGHTA, FQGNSA. The V and J ends lost 8 bases and 1 base respectively, with 16 bases between them. The CDR3 sequence is 15 residues long. The CDR3 DNA sequence: TGTGCCAGCTCAGTCAGGCCTTCTGGCACAGATACGCAGTATTTT. It encodes CASSVRPSGTDTQYF.

This clonotype was observed a handful of times. The chain carries TRBV5-5 and TRBJ2-3; 9 bases are a match to TRBD1. Germline CDR1 SGHKS, CDR2 YYEKEE (reference sequence). The ends lost 2 bases at V and 4 bases at J; junction bases unmatched: 11. The CDR3 extends over 17 amino acids. The CDR3 nucleotides are TGTGCCAGCAGCTTCAACATTTGGGACAGGGCAGCAGATACGCAGTATTTT. Encoded protein: CASSFNIWDRAADTQYF.

The CDR3 here is CSATGAGAYGYTF. The CDR3 region has the DNA TGCAGTGCTACCGGGGCAGGAGCCTATGGCTACACCTTC. V and J are TRBV20-1 and TRBJ1-2; D is possibly TRBD1 (5 bases). Trimming cost V 4 bases and J 4 bases, with 13 bases left between them. The CDR3 is made up of 13 amino acids. From germline, CDR1 is DFQATT and CDR2 SNEGSKA (reference sequence).

The chain recombines TRBV20-1 with TRBJ2-4; TRBD2 might be the D (6 bases). The CDR3 has 14 residues. CDR1 and CDR2 (germline): DFQATT, SNEGSKA (reference sequence). V was cut by 7 bases and J by 0 bases, with 13 bases left in between. The CDR3 reads CSVPDYLAKNIQYF. The CDR3, as DNA: TGCAGTGTCCCGGACTACCTAGCCAAAAACATTCAGTACTTC.

This clonotype was seen a handful of times. The chain joins TRBV15 to TRBJ2-7; TRBD1 aligns across 11 bases. CDR3 length: 16 amino acids. The germline CDR1 and CDR2 sequences are LNHNV and YYDKDF (reference sequence). V lost 1 base to trimming and J lost 8 bases; unmatched junction nucleotides: 10. The CDR3 nucleotides read TGTGCCACCAGCAGAGGCCAGGACAGGGGGCTGAATCAGCAGTACTTC. Encoded protein: CATSRGQDRGLNQQYF.

The V call is TRBV12-3 or TRBV12-4, the J call TRBJ2-3; D remains ambiguous. This CDR3 contains 13 residues. V lost 10 bases, J lost 2 bases, and 13 bases lay in between. The CDR3 protein is CATSPTHTDTQYF. CDR3 nucleotide sequence: TGTGCCACCTCCCCGACCCACACAGATACGCAGTATTTT.

The table lists this clonotype with a few counts. The rearrangement uses TRBV7-3 and TRBJ2-3; possibly TRBD1 or TRBD2 for D (5 bases each). The CDR3 consists of 13 residues. V lost 8 bases, J lost 0 bases, and 9 bases lay in between. Germline lookup yields CDR1 SGHTA and CDR2 FQGTGA. CDR3 coding DNA: TGTGCCAGCCGGGGCGATAGCACAGATACGCAGTATTTT. It is translated as CASRGDSTDTQYF.

This clonotype has a handful of counts. The chain couples TRBV12-3 or TRBV12-4 to TRBJ1-5; D call uncertain. Trimming took 6 bases from V and 3 from J, leaving 9 bases between them. This CDR3 is built from 13 residues. CDR3 bases: TGTGCCAGCAGAAGGGAGTACAATCAGCCCCAGCATTTT. It translates to CASRREYNQPQHF.

V and J are TRBV6-1 and TRBJ2-7; D perhaps matches TRBD2 (5 bases). V lost 5 bases and J lost 3, with 11 bases in between. Germline-derived CDR1 and CDR2 are MNHNS and SASEGT. The CDR3 runs to 13 residues. As DNA, the CDR3 is TGTGCCAGCAGTAGGAGGCACAACTACGAGCAGTACTTC. It translates to CASSRRHNYEQYF.

This clonotype was observed a handful of times. This chain joins TRBV20-1 and TRBJ2-3; D is unresolved. This CDR3 has 15 residues. The V gene lost 6 bases and the J gene lost 0 bases, with 16 bases spanning the gap. Germline lookup yields CDR1 DFQATT and CDR2 SNEGSKA (reference sequence). CDR3 in DNA: TGCAGTGCGTCTGCAGGAGCCCCTAGCACAGATACGCAGTATTTT. This translates into CSASAGAPSTDTQYF.

This clonotype has a handful of counts. The CDR3 DNA sequence: TGTGCCAGCAGCCCGAGACAGGGTGCCCCCTCGGATGAGCAGTTCTTC. Protein sequence: CASSPRQGAPSDEQFF. This chain uses TRBV4-2 with TRBJ2-1; 7 bases fit TRBD1. The germline V gene encodes CDR1 LGHNA and CDR2 YNFKEQ. Losses at the gene ends were 4 bases for V and 8 bases for J; bases not matched to a gene: 14. This CDR3 contains 16 residues.

This rearrangement joins TRBV5-6 to TRBJ2-7; 10 bases are shared with TRBD2. Germline CDR1 SGHDT, CDR2 YYEEEE. The CDR3 consists of 13 residues. V dropped 4 bases and J dropped 7; count of bases not matched to a gene: 5. The CDR3 loop is CASSPGTSVEQYF. Written as DNA, the CDR3 is TGTGCCAGCAGCCCCGGGACTAGCGTAGAGCAGTACTTC.

This clonotype came up a few times. The rearrangement joins TRBV6-5 to TRBJ2-1; D remains ambiguous. Looked up from germline, CDR1 is MNHEY and CDR2 is SVGAGI. This CDR3 is 16 amino acids long. Trimming cost V 2 bases and J 0 bases, with 11 bases left between them. The CDR3 sequence is CASSYVATTSYNEQFF. In nucleotides, the CDR3 is TGTGCCAGCAGTTACGTGGCTACTACCTCCTACAATGAGCAGTTCTTC.

To note about this clonotype: This could be a read error, since a much larger clone is one nucleotide away. The chain links TRBV12-3 or TRBV12-4 to TRBJ2-2, with TRBD1 matching 7 bases. Germline trimming cut 5 bases from V and 2 bases from J; bases unmatched to any gene: 8. The CDR3 runs 16 residues. CDR3 in amino acids: CASSTTGVSNTGELFF. The CDR3 nucleotides are TGTGCCAGCAGTACTACAGGGGTGAGTAACACCGGGGAGCTGTTTTTT.

This clonotype was observed a handful of times. The chain recombines TRBV15 with TRBJ2-3; a weak D match, TRBD2 (6 bases). There are 16 residues in the CDR3. The V end was cut by 1 base, the J end by 4 bases, with 15 bases between. Germline CDR1 and CDR2: LNHNV and YYDKDF (reference sequence). The CDR3 reads CATSRGSRGSADTQYF. The CDR3 DNA follows: TGTGCCACCAGCAGAGGTTCGCGGGGATCCGCAGATACGCAGTATTTT. Full variable domain (remainder filled in from reference TRBV15 and TRBJ2-3): DAMVIQNPRYQVTQFGKPVTLSCSQTLNHNVMYWYQQKSSQAPKLLFHYYDKDFNNEADTPDNFQSRRPNTSFCFLDIRSPGLGDTAMYLCATSRGSRGSADTQYFGPGTRLTVL.

The table lists this clonotype with a few counts. The chain couples TRBV6-1 to TRBJ2-5; 9 nucleotides match TRBD2. The CDR3 loop spans 17 amino acids. Germline CDR1 and CDR2: MNHNS and SASEGT. V shed 1 base and J 5 bases; nucleotides not matched to a gene: 11. CDR3 DNA: TGTGCCAGCAGTGAAGAGAGGCGGCGGGGGGGAGAGGAGACCCAGTACTTC. It is translated as CASSEERRRGGEETQYF.

This clonotype has more than one count but fewer than ten. J is TRBJ2-1 and V is TRBV6-1; TRBD1 matches at 8 bases. CDR1 and CDR2 from the germline V gene are MNHNS and SASEGT. There are 14 residues in the CDR3. The V segment lost 4 bases and the J segment 4 bases; nucleotides outside the gene matches: 3. The CDR3 DNA sequence: TGTGCCAGCAGTGGGCGGGACAGGTACAATGAGCAGTTCTTC. Translation gives CASSGRDRYNEQFF.

This clonotype was recorded a few times. The chain combines TRBV7-2 with TRBJ1-6; D is perhaps TRBD1 (5 bases). There are 16 residues in the CDR3. Trimming shortened V by 7 bases and J by 8 bases, and 21 bases separated the two germline ends. CDR1 is SGHTA, CDR2 FQGNSA, per germline. The CDR3 here is CASMQYGTIAYSPLHF. The DNA of the CDR3 is TGTGCCAGCATGCAGTACGGGACGATAGCATATTCACCCCTCCACTTT.

This rearrangement joins TRBV5-6 to TRBJ1-2; 8 bases agree with TRBD1. Germline CDR1 reads SGHDT; CDR2 reads YYEEEE. The CDR3 covers 17 residues. J lost 4 bases, V lost 2 bases, and 13 bases had no gene match. The CDR3 here is CASSFDRGRREVYGYTF. In nucleotides, the CDR3 is TGTGCCAGCAGCTTCGACAGGGGCCGTCGCGAGGTCTATGGCTACACCTTC.

The CDR3 DNA follows: TGTGCCAGCAGCTTAGCGCATTTACAGGGCTACGAGCAGTACTTC. Translating it yields CASSLAHLQGYEQYF. The chain uses TRBV7-2 and TRBJ2-7; the D gene is possibly TRBD1 (6 bases). There are 15 residues in the CDR3. Germline values: CDR1 SGHTA, CDR2 FQGNSA. Trimming took 0 bases from V and 3 from J, leaving 12 bases between them.